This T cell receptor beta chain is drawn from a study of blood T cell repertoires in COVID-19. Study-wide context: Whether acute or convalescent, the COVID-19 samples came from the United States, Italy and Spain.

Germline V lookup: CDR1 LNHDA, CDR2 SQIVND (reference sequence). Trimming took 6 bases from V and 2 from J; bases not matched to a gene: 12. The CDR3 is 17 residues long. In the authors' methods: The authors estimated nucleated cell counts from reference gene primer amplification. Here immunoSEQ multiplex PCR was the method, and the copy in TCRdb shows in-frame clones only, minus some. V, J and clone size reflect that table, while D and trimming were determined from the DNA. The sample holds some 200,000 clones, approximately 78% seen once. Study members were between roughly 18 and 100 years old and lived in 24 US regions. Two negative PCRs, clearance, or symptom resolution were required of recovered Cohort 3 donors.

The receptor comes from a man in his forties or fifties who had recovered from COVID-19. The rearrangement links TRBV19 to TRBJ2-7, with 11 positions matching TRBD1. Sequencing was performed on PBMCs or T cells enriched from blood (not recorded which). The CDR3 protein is CASSPGPRTGGPYEQYF. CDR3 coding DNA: TGTGCCAGTAGCCCAGGGCCTCGGACAGGGGGCCCCTACGAGCAGTACTTC.